Each of the 2 T cell receptor beta chains below was sequenced from the same sample in a study of T cell responses to AZD1222 COVID-19 vaccine. Sequencing was performed with immunoSEQ multiplex PCR; in TCRdb, only in-frame clones are kept and a portion is missing. The data contain 80,000 to 90,000 clones, roughly nine tenths of them singletons. The sequencing here drew on peripheral blood, taken on day 0 of AZD1222 vaccination. These receptor sequences come from an adult in good health.

The chain has TRBV6-5 and TRBJ2-5; 7 bases map to TRBD1. This CDR3 has 12 amino acids. V lost 6 bases and J lost 2; bases outside the gene matches: 0. Germline values: CDR1 MNHEY, CDR2 SVGAGI. The CDR3 region is CASRGQQETQYF. The DNA of the CDR3 is TGTGCCAGCAGGGGACAGCAAGAGACCCAGTACTTC.

The rearrangement joins TRBV13 to TRBJ2-2, with TRBD2 as a possible D gene (7 bases). In germline, CDR1 is PRHDT, CDR2 FYEKMQ (reference sequence). V was cut by 2 bases and J by 7 bases, with 14 bases left in between. This CDR3 has 15 amino acids. This CDR3 is CASSLWRGGSGELFF. The CDR3 region has the DNA TGTGCCAGCAGCTTATGGAGGGGGGGCAGCGGGGAGCTGTTTTTT.